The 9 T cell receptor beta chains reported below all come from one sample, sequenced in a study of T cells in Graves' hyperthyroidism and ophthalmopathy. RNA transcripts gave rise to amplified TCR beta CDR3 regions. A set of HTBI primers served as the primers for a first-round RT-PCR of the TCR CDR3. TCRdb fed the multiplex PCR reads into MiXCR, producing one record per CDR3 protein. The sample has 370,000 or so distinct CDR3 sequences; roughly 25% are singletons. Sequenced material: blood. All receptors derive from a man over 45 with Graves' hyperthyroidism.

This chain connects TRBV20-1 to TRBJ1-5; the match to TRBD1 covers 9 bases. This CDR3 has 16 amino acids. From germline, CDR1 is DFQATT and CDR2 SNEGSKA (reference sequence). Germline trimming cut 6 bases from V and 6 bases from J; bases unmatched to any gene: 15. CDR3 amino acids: CSALGQGRAPGQPQHF. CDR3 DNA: TGCAGTGCCCTCGGACAGGGGAGGGCTCCGGGTCAGCCCCAGCATTTT.

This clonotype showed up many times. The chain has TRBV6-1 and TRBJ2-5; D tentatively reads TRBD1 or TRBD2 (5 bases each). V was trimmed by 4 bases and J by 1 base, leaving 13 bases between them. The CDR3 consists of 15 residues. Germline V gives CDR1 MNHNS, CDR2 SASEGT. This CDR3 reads CASSGGFGGQETQYF. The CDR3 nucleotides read TGTGCCAGCAGTGGGGGTTTTGGGGGCCAAGAGACCCAGTACTTC.

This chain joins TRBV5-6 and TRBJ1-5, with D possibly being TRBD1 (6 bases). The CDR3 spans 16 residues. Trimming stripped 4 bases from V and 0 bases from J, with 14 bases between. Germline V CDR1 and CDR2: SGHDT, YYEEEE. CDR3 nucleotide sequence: TGTGCCAGCAGCATCGGACAGAATACTAGCAATCAGCCCCAGCATTTT. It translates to CASSIGQNTSNQPQHF.

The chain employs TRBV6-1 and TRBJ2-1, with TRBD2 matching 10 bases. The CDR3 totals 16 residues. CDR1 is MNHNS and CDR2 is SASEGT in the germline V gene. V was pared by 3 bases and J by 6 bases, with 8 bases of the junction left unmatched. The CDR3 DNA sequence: TGTGCCAGCAGTGAGGGGTTAGCGGGAGGAGGCAATGAGCAGTTCTTC. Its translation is CASSEGLAGGGNEQFF.

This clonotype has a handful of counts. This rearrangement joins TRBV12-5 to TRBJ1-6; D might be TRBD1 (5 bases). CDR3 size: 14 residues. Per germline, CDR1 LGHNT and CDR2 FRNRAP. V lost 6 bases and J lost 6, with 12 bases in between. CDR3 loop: CASGPGVGNSPLHF. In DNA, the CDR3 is TGTGCTAGTGGCCCGGGGGTAGGTAATTCACCCCTCCACTTT.

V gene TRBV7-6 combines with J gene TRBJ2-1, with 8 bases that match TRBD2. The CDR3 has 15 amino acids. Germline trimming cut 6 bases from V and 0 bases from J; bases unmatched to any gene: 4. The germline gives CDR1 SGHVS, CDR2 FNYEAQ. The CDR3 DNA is TGTGCCAGCAGTACGGGACTAGTCTCCTACAATGAGCAGTTCTTC. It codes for CASSTGLVSYNEQFF.

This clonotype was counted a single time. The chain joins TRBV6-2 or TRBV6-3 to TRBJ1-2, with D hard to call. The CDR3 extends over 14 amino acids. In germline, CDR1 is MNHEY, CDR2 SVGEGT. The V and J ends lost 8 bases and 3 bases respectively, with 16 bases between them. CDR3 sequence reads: CASGEKQNDYGYTF. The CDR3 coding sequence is TGTGCCAGCGGGGAGAAGCAGAATGACTATGGCTACACCTTC.

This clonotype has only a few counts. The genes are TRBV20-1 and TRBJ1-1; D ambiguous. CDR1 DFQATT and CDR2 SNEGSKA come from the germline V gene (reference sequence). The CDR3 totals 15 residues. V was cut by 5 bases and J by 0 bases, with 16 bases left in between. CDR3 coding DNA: TGCAGTGCTCAAGACAACGGGCTCATGAACACTGAAGCTTTCTTT. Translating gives CSAQDNGLMNTEAFF.

The CDR3 spells CASRPVGGAGNTIYF. As DNA, the CDR3 is TGTGCCAGCAGGCCTGTCGGCGGCGCTGGAAACACCATATATTTT. V and J are TRBV28 and TRBJ1-3; D not resolved. The CDR3 loop spans 15 amino acids. CDR1 is MDHEN and CDR2 is SYDVKM in the germline V gene. Trimming stripped 6 bases from V and 2 bases from J, with 14 bases between.